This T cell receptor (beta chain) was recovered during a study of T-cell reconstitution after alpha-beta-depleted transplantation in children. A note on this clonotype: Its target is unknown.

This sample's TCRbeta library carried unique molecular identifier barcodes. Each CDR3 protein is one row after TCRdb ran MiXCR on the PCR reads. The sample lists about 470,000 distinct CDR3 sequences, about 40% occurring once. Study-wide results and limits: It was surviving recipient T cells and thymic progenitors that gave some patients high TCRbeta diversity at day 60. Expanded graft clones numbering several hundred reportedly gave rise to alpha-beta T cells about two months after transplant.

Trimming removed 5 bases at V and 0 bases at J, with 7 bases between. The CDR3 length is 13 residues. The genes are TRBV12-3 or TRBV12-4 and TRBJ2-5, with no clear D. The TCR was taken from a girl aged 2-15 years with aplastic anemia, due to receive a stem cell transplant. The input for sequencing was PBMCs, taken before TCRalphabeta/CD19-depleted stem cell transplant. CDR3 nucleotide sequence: TGTGCCAGCAGTCGACTGTACCAAGAGACCCAGTACTTC. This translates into CASSRLYQETQYF.